Listed below are T cell receptor beta chains from one sample, sequenced in a study of blood T cell repertoires in COVID-19. Assay: immunoSEQ multiplex PCR; the TCRdb copy retains only in-frame clones and omits some. Among tens of thousands of clones listed, less than 80% were seen once. The sample comprised peripheral blood. All receptors derive from a human donor in a cohort sampled during active COVID-19. CDR3s include the opening cysteine and the closing phenylalanine or tryptophan. The D gene is left open where the match is weak. Rows may omit the clone size; those that give it use once, few, many or a size class.

15	TRBV6-6	TRBJ2-7	NA	TRBD2	CASSYSETSGNEQYF	TGTGCCAGCAGTTACTCGGAAACTAGCGGGAACGAGCAGTACTTC
16	TRBV30	TRBJ2-7	NA	TRBD1	CAWAKKGTGGSYEQYF	TGTGCCTGGGCTAAAAAGGGGACAGGGGGAAGCTACGAGCAGTACTTC
15	TRBV4-2	TRBJ1-1	NA	TRBD1	CASSQSGTGYHEAFF	TGTGCCAGCAGCCAAAGTGGGACAGGGTACCATGAAGCTTTCTTT
15	TRBV7-6	TRBJ1-1	NA	NA	CASSFARGGNTEAFF	TGTGCCAGCAGCTTCGCCCGGGGGGGGAACACTGAAGCTTTCTTT
15	TRBV7-3	TRBJ2-3	NA	TRBD1	CASSLRTGGLDTQYF	TGTGCCAGCAGCCTAAGGACAGGGGGCTTAGATACGCAGTATTTT
15	TRBV5-6	TRBJ2-7	NA	TRBD1	CASSQGAGVSYEQYF	TGTGCCAGCAGCCAGGGGGCAGGGGTGTCCTACGAGCAGTACTTC
15	TRBV19	TRBJ2-1	NA	NA	CASSPRLSGTNEQFF	TGTGCCAGTAGTCCCCGACTATCTGGAACGAATGAGCAGTTCTTC
13	TRBV12-3/TRBV12-4	TRBJ1-1	NA	TRBD1	CVSSREDREEAFF	TGTGTCAGCAGTCGAGAGGACAGGGAGGAAGCTTTCTTT
14	TRBV2	TRBJ2-7	NA	TRBD2	CASSEASGLYEQYF	TGTGCCAGCAGTGAGGCTAGCGGGTTGTACGAGCAGTACTTC
13	TRBV9	TRBJ2-5	NA	NA	CASSVWQGETQYF	TGTGCCAGCAGCGTCTGGCAGGGAGAGACCCAGTACTTC
11	TRBV6-4	TRBJ2-1	NA	NA	CASRSHNEQFF	TGTGCCAGCCGGAGCCATAATGAGCAGTTCTTC
13	TRBV5-4	TRBJ2-1	NA	TRBD1	CASSSGQRNEQFF	TGTGCCAGCAGCTCGGGACAGCGCAATGAGCAGTTCTTC
14	TRBV30	TRBJ1-5	NA	NA	CAFQVAGGGQPQHF	TGTGCCTTCCAAGTGGCGGGAGGGGGTCAGCCCCAGCATTTT
17	TRBV11-3	TRBJ2-1	NA	TRBD2	CASSFTQTSGRGDEQFF	TGTGCCAGCAGCTTTACCCAAACTAGCGGGAGAGGTGATGAGCAGTTCTTC
12	TRBV30	TRBJ2-5	NA	NA	CACVQGQETQYF	TGTGCCTGTGTGCAGGGACAAGAGACCCAGTACTTC
13	TRBV6-6	TRBJ1-2	NA	NA	CASSPTGVRGYTF	TGTGCCAGCAGCCCCACGGGGGTGAGAGGCTACACCTTC
17	TRBV7-9	TRBJ2-1	NA	TRBD2	CASSSGALAGVRNEQFF	TGTGCCAGCAGCTCCGGCGCACTAGCGGGAGTAAGGAATGAGCAGTTCTTC
14	TRBV9	TRBJ2-7	NA	TRBD2	CASSVGGSGGEQYF	TGTGCCAGCAGCGTAGGCGGGTCGGGAGGAGAGCAGTACTTC
14	TRBV7-2	TRBJ1-2	NA	NA	CASSSGAVGYGYTF	TGTGCCAGCAGCTCGGGAGCGGTGGGCTATGGCTACACCTTC
14	TRBV7-6	TRBJ2-1	few	TRBD2	CASSIGTTYNEQFF	TGTGCCAGCAGCATCGGGACTACCTACAATGAGCAGTTCTTC
14	TRBV13	TRBJ2-7	NA	TRBD2	CASSLPGGSYEQYF	TGTGCCAGCAGCTTACCGGGGGGTTCCTACGAGCAGTACTTC
16	TRBV7-2	TRBJ2-1	NA	NA	CATAELSGKPYNEQFF	TGTGCCACCGCTGAACTGTCAGGGAAACCATACAATGAGCAGTTCTTC
18	TRBV7-9	TRBJ2-7	once	TRBD1	CASSLGTGPTGRSYEQYF	TGTGCCAGCAGCTTAGGGACAGGGCCAACCGGACGGTCCTACGAGCAGTACTTC
14	TRBV27	TRBJ1-1	few	TRBD1	CASMTGGSGSEAFF	TGTGCCAGCATGACAGGGGGCTCCGGTAGTGAAGCTTTCTTT
15	TRBV28	TRBJ1-2	once	NA	CASSWGRSFNYGYTF	TGTGCCAGCAGTTGGGGCAGGAGTTTTAACTATGGCTACACCTTC
18	TRBV20-1	TRBJ2-3	NA	NA	CSASSWGQAGTFTDTQYF	TGCAGTGCTAGTTCATGGGGACAAGCGGGGACATTCACAGATACGCAGTATTTT
13	TRBV5-6	TRBJ2-7	NA	NA	CASSLLQGDEQYF	TGTGCCAGCAGCTTGCTTCAGGGTGACGAGCAGTACTTC
17	TRBV4-3	TRBJ2-2	NA	NA	CASSQESGGWVTGELFF	TGCGCCAGCAGCCAAGAGTCGGGGGGCTGGGTTACCGGGGAGCTGTTTTTT
15	TRBV28	TRBJ2-5	NA	TRBD2	CASSSPGTRRETQYF	TGTGCCAGCAGTTCCCCCGGGACTAGAAGAGAGACCCAGTACTTC
15	TRBV6-2/TRBV6-3	TRBJ2-7	NA	NA	CASSPALAGTYEQYF	TGTGCCAGCAGTCCCGCCCTAGCCGGGACCTACGAGCAGTACTTC
13	TRBV7-2	TRBJ1-2	NA	TRBD1	CASSRDRDNGYTF	TGTGCCAGCAGCCGTGACAGGGACAATGGCTACACCTTC